This TCR beta chain comes out of a study of blood T cell repertoires in COVID-19. The CDR3 contains 13 residues. Trimming cost V 7 bases and J 0 bases, with 9 bases left between them. Germline assignment: CDR1 SNHLY and CDR2 FYNNEI. Under the authors' procedure: Amplification of reference gene primers provided the estimated nucleated cell counts. The protocol was immunoSEQ multiplex PCR, while the TCRdb copy is restricted to in-frame clones and leaves out a portion. The V and J calls and clone size are taken from that table; D and trimming were inferred from the DNA. The table has roughly 250,000 clones, about four fifths seen once.

Sequencing input: PBMCs or T cells enriched from blood (not recorded which). The rearrangement joins TRBV2 to TRBJ2-5, with D tentatively TRBD1 (5 bases). The receptor comes from a woman in her thirties or forties who had been exposed to COVID-19. The CDR3 sequence is CASKGADQETQYF. DNA for the CDR3: TGTGCCAGCAAAGGGGCAGACCAAGAGACCCAGTACTTC.